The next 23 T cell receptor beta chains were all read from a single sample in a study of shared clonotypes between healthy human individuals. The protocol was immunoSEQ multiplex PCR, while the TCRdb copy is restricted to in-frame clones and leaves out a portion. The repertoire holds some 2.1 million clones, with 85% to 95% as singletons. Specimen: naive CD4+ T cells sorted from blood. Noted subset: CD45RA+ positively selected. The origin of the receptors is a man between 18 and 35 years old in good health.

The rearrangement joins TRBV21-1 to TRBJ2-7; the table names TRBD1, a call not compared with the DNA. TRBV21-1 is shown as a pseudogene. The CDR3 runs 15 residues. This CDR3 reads CASSSRTGGPYEQYF. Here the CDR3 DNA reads TGTGCCAGCAGCTCCCGGACAGGGGGCCCCTACGAGCAGTACTTC.

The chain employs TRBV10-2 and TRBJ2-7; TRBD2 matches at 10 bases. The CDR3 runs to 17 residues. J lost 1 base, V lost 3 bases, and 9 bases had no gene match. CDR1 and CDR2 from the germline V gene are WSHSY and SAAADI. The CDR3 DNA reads TGCGCCAGCAGTGATTCCTCACTAGCGGGAAGGTCCTACGAGCAGTACTTC. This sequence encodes CASSDSSLAGRSYEQYF.

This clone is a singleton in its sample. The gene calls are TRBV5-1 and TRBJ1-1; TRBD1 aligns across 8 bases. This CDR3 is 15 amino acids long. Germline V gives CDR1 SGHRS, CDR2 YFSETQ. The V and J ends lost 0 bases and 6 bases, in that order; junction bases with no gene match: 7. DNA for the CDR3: TGCGCCAGCAGCTTGGTTCAGGGGGCGCAAGCTGAAGCTTTCTTT. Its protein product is CASSLVQGAQAEAFF. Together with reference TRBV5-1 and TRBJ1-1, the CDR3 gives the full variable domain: KAGVTQTPRYLIKTRGQQVTLSCSPISGHRSVSWYQQTPGQGLQFLFEYFSETQRNKGNFPGRFSGRQFSNSRSEMNVSTLELGDSALYLCASSLVQGAQAEAFFGQGTRLTVV.

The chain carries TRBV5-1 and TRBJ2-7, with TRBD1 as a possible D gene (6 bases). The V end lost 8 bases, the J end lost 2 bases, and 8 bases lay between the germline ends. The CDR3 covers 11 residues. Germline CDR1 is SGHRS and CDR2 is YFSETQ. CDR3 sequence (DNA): TGCGCCAGGGACAGAGCCTACGAGCAGTACTTC. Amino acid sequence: CARDRAYEQYF.

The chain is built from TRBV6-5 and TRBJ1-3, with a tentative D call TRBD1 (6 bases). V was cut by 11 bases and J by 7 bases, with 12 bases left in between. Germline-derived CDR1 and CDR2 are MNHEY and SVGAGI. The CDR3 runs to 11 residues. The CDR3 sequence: CAAGGRNTIYF. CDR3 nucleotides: TGTGCCGCGGGGGGCCGGAACACCATATATTTT.

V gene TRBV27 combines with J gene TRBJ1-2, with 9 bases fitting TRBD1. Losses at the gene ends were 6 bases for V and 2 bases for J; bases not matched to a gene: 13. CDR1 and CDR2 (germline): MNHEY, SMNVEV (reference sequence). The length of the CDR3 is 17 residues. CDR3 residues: CASRTWDRVALNYGYTF. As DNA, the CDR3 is TGTGCCAGCAGAACCTGGGACAGGGTGGCCTTGAACTATGGCTACACCTTC.

DNA for the CDR3: TGTGCCTGGACGGGGGGTGTCTCCTACGAGCAGTACTTC. It encodes CAWTGGVSYEQYF. This sequence joins TRBV30 and TRBJ2-7; 7 positions agree with TRBD2. V lost 4 bases, J lost 0 bases, and 3 bases stayed unmatched. CDR1 GTSNPN and CDR2 SVGIG come from the germline V gene (reference sequence). The CDR3 is made up of 13 amino acids.

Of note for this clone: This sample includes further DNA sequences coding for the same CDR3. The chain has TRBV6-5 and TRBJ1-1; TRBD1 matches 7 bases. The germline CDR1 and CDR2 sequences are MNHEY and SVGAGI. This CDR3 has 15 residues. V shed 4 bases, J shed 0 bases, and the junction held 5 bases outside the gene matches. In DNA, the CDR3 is TGTGCCAGCAGTTCGGGACAGCTTATGAACACTGAAGCTTTCTTT. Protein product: CASSSGQLMNTEAFF.

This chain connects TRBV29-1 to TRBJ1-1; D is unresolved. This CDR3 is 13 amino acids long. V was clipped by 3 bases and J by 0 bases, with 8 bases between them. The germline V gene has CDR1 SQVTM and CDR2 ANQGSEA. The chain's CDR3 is CSVDRRLNTEAFF. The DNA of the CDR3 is TGCAGCGTTGACCGCAGGCTGAACACTGAAGCTTTCTTT.

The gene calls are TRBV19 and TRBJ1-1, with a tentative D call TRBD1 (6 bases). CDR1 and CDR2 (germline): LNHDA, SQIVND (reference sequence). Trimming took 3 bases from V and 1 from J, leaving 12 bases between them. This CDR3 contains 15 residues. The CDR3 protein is CASSMGSTGNTEAFF. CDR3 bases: TGTGCCAGTAGTATGGGGTCGACAGGGAACACTGAAGCTTTCTTT.

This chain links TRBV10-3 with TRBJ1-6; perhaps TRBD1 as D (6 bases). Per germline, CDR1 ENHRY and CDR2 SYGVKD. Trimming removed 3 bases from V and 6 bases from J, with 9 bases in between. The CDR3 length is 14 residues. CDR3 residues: CAISDSDSNSPLHF. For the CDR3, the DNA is TGTGCCATCAGTGATTCGGACAGTAATTCACCCCTCCACTTT.

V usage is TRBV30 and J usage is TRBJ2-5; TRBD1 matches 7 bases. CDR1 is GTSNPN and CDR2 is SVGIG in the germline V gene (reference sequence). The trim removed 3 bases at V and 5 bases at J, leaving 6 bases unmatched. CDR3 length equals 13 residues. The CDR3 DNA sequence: TGTGCCTGGAGGCGAGGGGGCGCTGAGACCCAGTACTTC. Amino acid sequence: CAWRRGGAETQYF. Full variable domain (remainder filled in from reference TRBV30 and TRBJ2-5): SQTIHQWPATLVQPVGSPLSLECTVEGTSNPNLYWYRQAAGRGLQLLFYSVGIGQISSEVPQNLSASRPQDRQFILSSKKLLLSDSGFYLCAWRRGGAETQYFGPGTRLLVL.

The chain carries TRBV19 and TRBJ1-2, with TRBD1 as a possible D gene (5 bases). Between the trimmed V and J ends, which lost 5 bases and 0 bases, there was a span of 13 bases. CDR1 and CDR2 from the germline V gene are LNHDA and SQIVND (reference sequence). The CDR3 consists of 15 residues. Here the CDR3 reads CASSPSRGTNYGYTF. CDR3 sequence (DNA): TGTGCCAGTAGTCCAAGTCGGGGCACTAACTATGGCTACACCTTC.

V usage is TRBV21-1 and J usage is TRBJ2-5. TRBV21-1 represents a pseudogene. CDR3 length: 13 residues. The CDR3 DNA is TGTGCCAGCAGCAAAGGTGGGATCGACCCACAGTACTTC. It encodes CASSKGGIDPQYF.

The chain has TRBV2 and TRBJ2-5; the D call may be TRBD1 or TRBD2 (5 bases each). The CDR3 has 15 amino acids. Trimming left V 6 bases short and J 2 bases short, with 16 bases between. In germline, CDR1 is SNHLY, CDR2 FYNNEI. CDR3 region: CASRRDGTIQETQYF. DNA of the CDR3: TGTGCCAGCAGGAGGGACGGGACGATACAAGAGACCCAGTACTTC.

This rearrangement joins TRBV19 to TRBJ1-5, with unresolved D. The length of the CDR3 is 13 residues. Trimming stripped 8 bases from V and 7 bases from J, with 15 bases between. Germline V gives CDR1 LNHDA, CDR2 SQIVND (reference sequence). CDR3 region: CASGVSVGQPQHF. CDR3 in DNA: TGTGCCAGTGGGGTTTCGGTAGGACAGCCCCAGCATTTT.

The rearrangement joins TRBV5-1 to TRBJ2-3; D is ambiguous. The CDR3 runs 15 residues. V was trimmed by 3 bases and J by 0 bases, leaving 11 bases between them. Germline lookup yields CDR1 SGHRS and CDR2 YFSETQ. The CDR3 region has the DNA TGCGCCAGCAGCTCCTACAGCGCTAGCACAGATACGCAGTATTTT. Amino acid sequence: CASSSYSASTDTQYF.

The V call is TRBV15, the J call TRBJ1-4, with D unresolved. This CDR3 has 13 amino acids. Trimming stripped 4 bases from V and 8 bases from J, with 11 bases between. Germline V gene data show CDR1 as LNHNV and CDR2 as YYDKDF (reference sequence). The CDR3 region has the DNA TGTGCCACCAGCAAACCCAATCGGGAAAAACTGTTTTTT. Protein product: CATSKPNREKLFF. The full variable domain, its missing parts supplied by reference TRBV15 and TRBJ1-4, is DAMVIQNPRYQVTQFGKPVTLSCSQTLNHNVMYWYQQKSSQAPKLLFHYYDKDFNNEADTPDNFQSRRPNTSFCFLDIRSPGLGDTAMYLCATSKPNREKLFFGSGTQLSVL.

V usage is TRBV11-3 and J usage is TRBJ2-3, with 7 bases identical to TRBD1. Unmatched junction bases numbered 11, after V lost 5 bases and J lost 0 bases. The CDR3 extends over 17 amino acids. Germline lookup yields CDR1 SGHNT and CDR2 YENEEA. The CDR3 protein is CASSITQGPLSTDTQYF. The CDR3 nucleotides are TGTGCCAGCAGCATCACACAGGGGCCCCTAAGCACAGATACGCAGTATTTT.

The CDR3, as DNA: TGCGCCAGCAGCTTGGCTGGGGGGCCCTATGGCTACACCTTC. Protein: CASSLAGGPYGYTF. The V gene is TRBV5-1, the J gene TRBJ1-2; D possibly corresponds to TRBD1 (6 bases). The V gene's germline CDR1 is SGHRS and CDR2 YFSETQ. The ends were cut back, 0 bases at V and 4 bases at J, with 10 bases in the middle. The length of the CDR3 is 14 residues. The full variable domain, rest sourced from reference TRBV5-1 and TRBJ1-2, is KAGVTQTPRYLIKTRGQQVTLSCSPISGHRSVSWYQQTPGQGLQFLFEYFSETQRNKGNFPGRFSGRQFSNSRSEMNVSTLELGDSALYLCASSLAGGPYGYTFGSGTRLTVV.

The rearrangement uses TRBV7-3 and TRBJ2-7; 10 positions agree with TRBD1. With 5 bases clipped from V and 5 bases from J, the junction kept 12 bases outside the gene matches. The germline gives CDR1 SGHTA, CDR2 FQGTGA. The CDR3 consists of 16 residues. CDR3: CASSPQGEDRGNEQYF. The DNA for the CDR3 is TGTGCCAGCAGCCCCCAAGGGGAGGACAGGGGGAACGAGCAGTACTTC. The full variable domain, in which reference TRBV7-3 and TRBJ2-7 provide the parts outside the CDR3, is GAGVSQTPSNKVTEKGKYVELRCDPISGHTALYWYRQSLGQGPEFLIYFQGTGAADDSGLPNDRFFAVRPEGSVSTLKIQRTERGDSAVYLCASSPQGEDRGNEQYFGPGTRLTVT.

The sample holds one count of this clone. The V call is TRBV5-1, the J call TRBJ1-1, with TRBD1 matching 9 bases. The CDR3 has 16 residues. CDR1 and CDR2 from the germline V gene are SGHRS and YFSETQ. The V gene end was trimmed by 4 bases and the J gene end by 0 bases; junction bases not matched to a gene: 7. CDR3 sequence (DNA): TGCGCCAGCAGCACGCGGACAGGGGTCATGAACACTGAAGCTTTCTTT. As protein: CASSTRTGVMNTEAFF.

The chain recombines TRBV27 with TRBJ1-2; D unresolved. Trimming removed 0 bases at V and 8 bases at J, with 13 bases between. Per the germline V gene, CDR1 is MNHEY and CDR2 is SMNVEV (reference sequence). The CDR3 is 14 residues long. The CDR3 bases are TGTGCCAGCAGTTTATCCCCTACAATATGGGGCTACACCTTC. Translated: CASSLSPTIWGYTF.